The 17 T cell receptor beta chains in this list originate from one sample, sequenced in a study of cytomegalovirus exposure and HLA in healthy donors (dated by TCRdb to the late 2010s). Receptor amplification or capture employed the immunoSEQ multiplex PCR assay. The multiplex PCR relied on a mix of 60 forward primers for TCR Vbeta segments and 13 reverse primers for TCR Jbeta segments. The clones in this table, taken by TCRdb from immuneACCESS, are in-frame only. Not every clone is retained; where verified, under half of the shortfall comes from an unresolved V gene, and the cause of the rest is unknown. Present in this sample are 63,000 or so clones, around four fifths of which were seen just once. The ten largest clones take up 22% of the sample. The specimen was PBMCs. These receptors originate from a woman aged 25 to 39 in good health and CMV-seropositive.

This rearrangement joins TRBV2 to TRBJ2-3, with D possibly matching TRBD1 (6 bases). Germline lookup yields CDR1 SNHLY and CDR2 FYNNEI. V was shortened by 8 bases and J by 2 bases, with 17 bases between the two germline ends. This CDR3 has 15 residues. CDR3 protein: CASANQGQITDTQYF. CDR3 nucleotides: TGTGCCAGCGCGAACCAGGGGCAAATCACAGATACGCAGTATTTT.

The chain joins TRBV29-1 to TRBJ1-4; 7 positions agree with TRBD1. This CDR3 has 13 amino acids. V was clipped by 6 bases and J by 9 bases; unmatched bases: 10. Germline CDR1 is SQVTM and CDR2 is ANQGSEA. The chain's CDR3 is CSVEDRPGKKLFF. DNA of the CDR3: TGCAGCGTCGAGGACAGGCCGGGAAAAAAACTGTTTTTT.

CDR3 bases: TGTGCCAGCAGCCCTCAGGGGGTCGAGACCCAGTACTTC. Its translation: CASSPQGVETQYF. The chain links TRBV7-9 to TRBJ2-5; TRBD1 aligns across 7 bases. V shed 5 bases, J shed 5 bases, and the junction held 5 bases outside the gene matches. The CDR3 has 13 amino acids. The germline V gene has CDR1 SEHNR and CDR2 FQNEAQ (reference sequence).

The genes are TRBV7-9 and TRBJ2-2; D ambiguous. This CDR3 contains 13 residues. CDR1 and CDR2 from the germline V gene are SEHNR and FQNEAQ (reference sequence). Trimming cost V 5 bases and J 7 bases, with 11 bases left between them. The CDR3 sequence is CASSPPWSGELFF. DNA for the CDR3: TGTGCCAGCAGCCCCCCCTGGAGCGGGGAGCTGTTTTTT.

V gene TRBV14 combines with J gene TRBJ1-1, with TRBD1 as a possible D gene (5 bases). V lost 4 bases, J lost 3 bases, and 15 bases lay in between. This CDR3 region has 15 residues. Germline CDR1 SGHDN, CDR2 FVKESK. The CDR3 nucleotides are TGTGCCAGCAGCCCCCAGGGCCTGAGGTACACTGAAGCTTTCTTT. Translated: CASSPQGLRYTEAFF. The full variable domain, completed using reference TRBV14 and TRBJ1-1, is EAGVTQFPSHSVIEKGQTVTLRCDPISGHDNLYWYRRVMGKEIKFLLHFVKESKQDESGMPNNRFLAERTGGTYSTLKVQPAELEDSGVYFCASSPQGLRYTEAFFGQGTRLTVV.

V usage is TRBV5-1 and J usage is TRBJ2-2, with D unresolved. Trimming took off 4 bases at V and 4 bases at J, with 14 bases between the two ends. This CDR3 has 15 amino acids. Germline loops: CDR1 SGHRS, CDR2 YFSETQ. CDR3 amino acids: CASSPSLPVTGELFF. CDR3 nucleotide sequence: TGCGCCAGCAGCCCCTCCCTGCCGGTCACCGGGGAGCTGTTTTTT.

The chain is built from TRBV11-2 and TRBJ1-1; D is perhaps TRBD1 (5 bases). Looked up from germline, CDR1 is SGHAT and CDR2 is FQNNGV. V lost 5 bases and J 0 bases, leaving 13 bases between the germline ends. The CDR3 is 15 amino acids. The CDR3 loop reads CASSLGGGMNTEAFF. DNA of the CDR3: TGTGCCAGCAGCCTCGGGGGAGGCATGAACACTGAAGCTTTCTTT.

CDR3 in DNA: TGCAGTGCTAGAAGCCCCGAGACCCAGTACTTC. It translates to CSARSPETQYF. This chain joins TRBV20-1 and TRBJ2-5; D not resolved. The CDR3 loop spans 11 amino acids. CDR1 and CDR2 from the germline V gene are DFQATT and SNEGSKA (reference sequence). V was trimmed by 2 bases and J by 5 bases, leaving 6 bases between them.

There are a few counts of this clone. The V gene is TRBV28, the J gene TRBJ2-7; D is possibly TRBD2 (6 bases). CDR1 and CDR2 from the germline V gene are MDHEN and SYDVKM. The ends were cut back, 6 bases at V and 7 bases at J, with 22 bases in the middle. The CDR3 has 15 amino acids. In DNA form, the CDR3 reads TGTGCCAGCAGCCCCCCAGCGGGTAGAAGTCGGGAGCAGTACTTC. Protein product: CASSPPAGRSREQYF.

This clone was found once. V usage is TRBV6-5 and J usage is TRBJ2-5, with 7 nucleotides matching TRBD1. The V segment lost 6 bases and the J segment 1 base; nucleotides outside the gene matches: 2. This CDR3 is built from 13 residues. From germline, CDR1 is MNHEY and CDR2 SVGAGI. In nucleotides, the CDR3 is TGTGCCAGCAGCGGGACAGTCCAAGAGACCCAGTACTTC. Encoded protein: CASSGTVQETQYF.

V gene TRBV2 combines with J gene TRBJ1-4; D is undetermined. The germline V and J ends were trimmed by 5 bases and 0 bases, with 10 bases remaining between them. The CDR3 covers 15 residues. From germline, CDR1 is SNHLY and CDR2 FYNNEI. As DNA, the CDR3 is TGTGCCAGCAGTTCTTTTGGGCCAACTAATGAAAAACTGTTTTTT. Translating gives CASSSFGPTNEKLFF.

The chain carries TRBV4-3 and TRBJ1-5, with a weak D call TRBD1 (5 bases). This CDR3 region has 15 residues. CDR1 and CDR2 (germline): LGHNA, YSLEER. Trimming shortened V by 0 bases and J by 7 bases, and 13 bases separated the two germline ends. The CDR3 region is CASSQDLTGTQPQHF. Here the CDR3 DNA reads TGCGCCAGCAGCCAAGATCTAACAGGAACCCAGCCCCAGCATTTT.

The rearrangement links TRBV7-2 to TRBJ2-5; D remains ambiguous. This CDR3 comprises 12 residues. V was pared by 5 bases and J by 5 bases, with 9 bases between. Per germline, CDR1 SGHTA and CDR2 FQGNSA. CDR3 sequence reads: CASSRLAETQYF. CDR3 in DNA: TGTGCCAGCAGCCGACTTGCCGAGACCCAGTACTTC.

The chain joins TRBV28 to TRBJ1-3; maybe TRBD1 (6 bases). The CDR3 has 17 residues. Germline V gene data show CDR1 as MDHEN and CDR2 as SYDVKM. V was clipped by 4 bases and J by 0 bases, with 16 bases between them. This CDR3 is CASSSGQLLHSGNTIYF. CDR3 nucleotides: TGTGCCAGCAGTTCCGGACAGCTCCTTCACTCTGGAAACACCATATATTTT.

The CDR3 here is CASIPVGGSAGELFF. The CDR3 DNA sequence: TGCGCCAGCATCCCGGTGGGGGGTTCAGCCGGGGAGCTGTTTTTT. The chain joins TRBV5-1 to TRBJ2-2; D may be TRBD2 (6 bases). V was pared by 6 bases and J by 6 bases, with 18 bases between. The CDR3 contains 15 residues. Germline V gives CDR1 SGHRS, CDR2 YFSETQ.

The chain joins TRBV5-4 to TRBJ1-2; D call uncertain. This CDR3 is 14 amino acids long. Per the germline V gene, CDR1 is SGHNT and CDR2 is YYREEE (reference sequence). Trimming shortened V by 1 base and J by 4 bases, and 11 bases separated the two germline ends. The CDR3 region is CASSLKGGGYGYTF. CDR3 DNA: TGTGCCAGCAGCTTGAAAGGCGGTGGCTATGGCTACACCTTC.

The chain links TRBV29-1 to TRBJ1-5; 10 bases line up with TRBD1. V shed 2 bases, J shed 7 bases, and the junction held 8 bases outside the gene matches. The CDR3 spans 15 residues. Germline V gene lookup returns CDR1 SQVTM and CDR2 ANQGSEA. This CDR3 is CSVERGTGVGQPQHF. The CDR3, as DNA: TGCAGCGTTGAAAGAGGGACAGGGGTAGGGCAGCCCCAGCATTTT.